This T cell receptor (beta chain) derives from a study of T cells in Graves' hyperthyroidism and ophthalmopathy. The overall study: At initial diagnosis, before any treatment had begun, peripheral blood was obtained. Whole-study findings and limits: In the analysis, a 13 V-J model separated ophthalmopathy from stable hyperthyroidism.

Details on this clonotype: The antigen remains undetermined.

Trimming removed 5 bases at V and 7 bases at J, with 8 bases between. This CDR3 comprises 10 residues. Germline values: CDR1 DFQATT, CDR2 SNEGSKA (reference sequence). Diagnoses used clinical symptoms, serum thyroxine and TRAb, thyroid ultrasound and orbital computed tomography. Regions amplified from RNA transcripts were the TCR beta CDR3 regions. Using the HTBI primer set, a first-round RT-PCR was run on the TCR CDR3. One entry per CDR3 protein results from TCRdb running MiXCR on the multiplex PCR reads. The data hold approximately 300,000 distinct CDR3 sequences, with around 17% observed a single time.

The V and J genes are TRBV20-1 and TRBJ2-5; unclear D gene. The sequenced sample consisted of blood. This sequence originates from a man under 40 with Graves' hyperthyroidism. The CDR3 nucleotides read TGCAGTGCTTTCTTGGGGACCCAGTACTTC. Its protein is CSAFLGTQYF.